Each of the 20 T cell receptor beta chains below was sequenced from the same sample in a study of blood T cell repertoires in COVID-19. The data were produced by immunoSEQ multiplex PCR, yet TCRdb's version contains in-frame clones alone and is incomplete. This table has some 240,000 clones, around 83% appearing once. The sample taken for sequencing was peripheral blood. The receptors derive from a woman between 35 and 50 years old who had recovered from COVID-19.

This sequence joins TRBV21-1 and TRBJ2-3; the DNA was not used to check the table's D call, TRBD1. TRBV21-1 is classified as a pseudogene. The CDR3 runs to 13 residues. In DNA, the CDR3 is TGTGCCAGCGGATTACGACAAACAGATACGCAGTATTTT. It specifies CASGLRQTDTQYF.

The V and J genes are TRBV15 and TRBJ2-5; 8 bases line up with TRBD2. J was trimmed by 3 bases and V by 0 bases; bases with no gene match: 0. Germline CDR1 and CDR2: LNHNV and YYDKDF (reference sequence). The CDR3 is made up of 14 amino acids. CDR3 sequence: CATSREGLEETQYF. CDR3 nucleotides: TGTGCCACCAGCAGAGAGGGACTAGAAGAGACCCAGTACTTC.

This chain connects TRBV5-1 to TRBJ1-6; no definite D call. CDR3 size: 13 residues. Trimming cost V 4 bases and J 16 bases, with 18 bases left between them. The germline CDR1 and CDR2 sequences are SGHRS and YFSETQ. As DNA, the CDR3 is TGCGCCAGCAGCGCGCGGCCGGACGAGGGACTCCACTTT. Translating it yields CASSARPDEGLHF.

The chain carries TRBV18 and TRBJ1-1; D uncertain. The length of the CDR3 is 13 residues. CDR1 and CDR2 from the germline V gene are KGHSH and LQKENI. V was cut by 3 bases and J by 3 bases, with 8 bases left in between. The CDR3 bases are TGTGCCAGCTCACCCCTTGAGGACACTGAAGCTTTCTTT. Its protein is CASSPLEDTEAFF. The full variable domain, rest sourced from reference TRBV18 and TRBJ1-1, is NAGVMQNPRHLVRRRGQEARLRCSPMKGHSHVYWYRQLPEEGLKFMVYLQKENIIDESGMPKERFSAEFPKEGPSILRIQQVVRGDSAAYFCASSPLEDTEAFFGQGTRLTVV.

The chain combines TRBV3-1 (or the pseudogene TRBV3-2) with TRBJ2-3, with D possibly TRBD2 on 6 matching bases. The length of the CDR3 is 13 residues. The germline V gene encodes CDR1 LGHDT and CDR2 YNNKEL (reference sequence). Trimming took off 5 bases at V and 9 bases at J, with 15 bases between the two ends. The CDR3 nucleotides read TGTGCCAGCAGCATCGGGACTCCGCAAACGCAGTATTTT. It codes for CASSIGTPQTQYF.

This rearrangement joins TRBV7-3 to TRBJ2-2; unclear D gene. This CDR3 contains 12 residues. Germline V gene lookup returns CDR1 SGHTA and CDR2 FQGTGA. V dropped 4 bases and J dropped 3 bases, with 3 bases sitting between them. CDR3 loop: CASSSYTGELFF. CDR3 in DNA: TGTGCCAGCAGCTCTTACACCGGGGAGCTGTTTTTT.

This chain connects TRBV5-1 to TRBJ1-3, with unresolved D. Germline values: CDR1 SGHRS, CDR2 YFSETQ. CDR3 length equals 12 residues. Trimming left V 0 bases short and J 8 bases short, with 6 bases between. The DNA for the CDR3 is TGCGCCAGCAGCTTGGACAAGTACACCATATATTTT. It is translated as CASSLDKYTIYF.

This sequence joins TRBV7-9 and TRBJ1-1; TRBD1 matches 9 bases. The V gene's germline CDR1 is SEHNR and CDR2 FQNEAQ (reference sequence). The trim removed 5 bases at V and 5 bases at J, leaving 9 bases unmatched. The CDR3 has 15 residues. In DNA, the CDR3 is TGTGCCAGCAGCGTCATACAGGGGGCCGAAACTGAAGCTTTCTTT. Amino acids: CASSVIQGAETEAFF.

The rearrangement joins TRBV11-1 to TRBJ2-3; D is unclear. The CDR3 has 15 amino acids. Per germline, CDR1 SGHAT and CDR2 FQDESV (reference sequence). With 3 bases removed from V and 1 base from J, the gap between germline ends came to 11 bases. CDR3 residues: CASSLLGRRTDTQYF. CDR3 DNA: TGTGCCAGCAGCTTGCTAGGCCGCCGCACAGATACGCAGTATTTT.

The J gene is TRBJ2-1, the V gene TRBV28; 9 nucleotides align to TRBD2. CDR1 is MDHEN and CDR2 is SYDVKM in the germline V gene. V was clipped by 6 bases and J by 4 bases; unmatched bases: 7. This CDR3 comprises 15 residues. The CDR3 DNA follows: TGTGCCAGCAGACAAGCGGGGGGTTTGTACAATGAGCAGTTCTTC. Its protein is CASRQAGGLYNEQFF. Supplemented by reference TRBV28 and TRBJ2-1, the full variable domain reads DVKVTQSSRYLVKRTGEKVFLECVQDMDHENMFWYRQDPGLGLRLIYFSYDVKMKEKGDIPEGYSVSREKKERFSLILESASTNQTSMYLCASRQAGGLYNEQFFGPGTRLTVL.

V gene TRBV5-6 combines with J gene TRBJ2-7, with unresolved D. The germline CDR1 and CDR2 sequences are SGHDT and YYEEEE. The CDR3 has 11 residues. The germline V and J ends were trimmed by 4 bases and 4 bases, with 6 bases remaining between them. The CDR3 coding sequence is TGTGCCAGCAGCCTGGCGTACGAGCAGTACTTC. This codes for CASSLAYEQYF.

The rearrangement joins TRBV2 to TRBJ1-2; TRBD1 agrees at 8 bases. The CDR3 loop spans 15 amino acids. V gave up 7 bases and J gave up 7 bases; unmatched junction bases: 14. From germline, CDR1 is SNHLY and CDR2 FYNNEI. CDR3 nucleotides: TGTGCCAGCACCTTCCAGGGGGCAGGAGAGAGTGGCTACACCTTC. Protein product: CASTFQGAGESGYTF.

The chain joins TRBV30 to TRBJ2-1; 12 bases align to TRBD1. V was pared by 8 bases and J by 3 bases, with 11 bases of the junction left unmatched. The CDR3 is 16 residues long. Germline V gene lookup returns CDR1 GTSNPN and CDR2 SVGIG (reference sequence). CDR3 DNA sequence: TGTGCCATCAACCCCGGGACAGGGGGCAGCTACAATGAGCAGTTCTTC. This gives the protein CAINPGTGGSYNEQFF.

The CDR3 is CASSLRTSGDPYEQYF. The CDR3 region has the DNA TGTGCCAGCAGTTTAAGGACTAGCGGGGATCCCTACGAGCAGTACTTC. The gene calls are TRBV27 and TRBJ2-7; 12 bases line up with TRBD2. This CDR3 has 16 residues. Germline CDR1 reads MNHEY; CDR2 reads SMNVEV (reference sequence). Trimming at V came to 2 bases and at J to 2 bases, leaving 4 bases not matched to a gene.

The chain joins TRBV6-5 to TRBJ1-4, with 7 nucleotides matching TRBD1. Germline-derived CDR1 and CDR2 are MNHEY and SVGAGI. The V and J ends lost 9 bases and 12 bases, in that order; junction bases with no gene match: 13. The CDR3 covers 13 residues. For the CDR3, the DNA is TGTGCCAGTTCCGTGGAGGGGGCGGGTGAACTGTTTTTT. Its translation is CASSVEGAGELFF.

The chain joins TRBV6-2 or TRBV6-3 to TRBJ2-4; TRBD2 matches 7 bases. The V gene's germline CDR1 is MNHEY and CDR2 SVGEGT. The CDR3 runs 14 residues. The ends lost 2 bases at V and 9 bases at J; junction bases unmatched: 7. Here the CDR3 reads CASSYKERGPIQYF. The CDR3 DNA follows: TGTGCCAGCAGTTACAAGGAGCGGGGTCCCATTCAGTACTTC.

The chain has TRBV3-1 (or the pseudogene TRBV3-2) and TRBJ1-1; 8 bases map to TRBD1. CDR1 LGHDT and CDR2 YNNKEL come from the germline V gene (reference sequence). J gave up 0 bases and V 4 bases, and 13 bases lay outside the gene matches. The CDR3 has 18 amino acids. The CDR3 DNA reads TGTGCCAGCAGCCCCCTCCACCCGGGACAGGAGATGAACACTGAAGCTTTCTTT. Amino acid sequence: CASSPLHPGQEMNTEAFF.

The chain links TRBV24-1 to TRBJ1-5; weak D call: TRBD1 (6 bases). The CDR3 runs 15 residues. Germline assignment: CDR1 KGHDR and CDR2 SFDVKD. Trimming took 3 bases from V and 7 from J, leaving 15 bases between them. DNA for the CDR3: TGTGCCACCAGTGATCCCCAGGGGACCGGACAGCCCCAGCATTTT. It yields the protein CATSDPQGTGQPQHF.

The chain couples TRBV18 to TRBJ2-1; 9 positions agree with TRBD2. The CDR3 length is 16 residues. CDR1 KGHSH and CDR2 LQKENI come from the germline V gene. V lost 0 bases, J lost 7 bases, and 7 bases stayed unmatched. The DNA for the CDR3 is TGTGCCAGCTCACCACCGGGGCTAGCGGGGTCTAATGAGCAGTTCTTC. This encodes CASSPPGLAGSNEQFF.

This rearrangement joins TRBV7-9 to TRBJ1-4; TRBD1 agrees at 9 bases. Germline V gene lookup returns CDR1 SEHNR and CDR2 FQNEAQ (reference sequence). V lost 5 bases and J lost 4; bases outside the gene matches: 2. The CDR3 is made up of 14 amino acids. CDR3 DNA: TGTGCCAGCAGCACGGGACAGGGTAATGAAAAACTGTTTTTT. It codes for CASSTGQGNEKLFF.